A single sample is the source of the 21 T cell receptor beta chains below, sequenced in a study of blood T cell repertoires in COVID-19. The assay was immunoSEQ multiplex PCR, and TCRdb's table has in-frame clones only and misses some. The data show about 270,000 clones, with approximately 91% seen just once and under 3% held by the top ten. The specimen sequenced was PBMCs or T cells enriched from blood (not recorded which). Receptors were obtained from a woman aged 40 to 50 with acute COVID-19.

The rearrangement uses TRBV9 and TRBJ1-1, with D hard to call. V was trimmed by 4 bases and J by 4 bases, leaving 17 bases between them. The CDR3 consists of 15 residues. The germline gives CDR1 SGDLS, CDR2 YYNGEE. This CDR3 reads CASSLSGRGGTEAFF. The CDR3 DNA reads TGTGCCAGCAGCCTCTCGGGTCGGGGTGGCACTGAAGCTTTCTTT.

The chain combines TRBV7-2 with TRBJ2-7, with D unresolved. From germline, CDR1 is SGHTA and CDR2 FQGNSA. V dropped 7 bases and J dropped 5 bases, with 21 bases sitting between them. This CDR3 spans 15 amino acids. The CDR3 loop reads CASTLHPPPRDEQYF. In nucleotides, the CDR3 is TGTGCCAGCACCCTCCACCCCCCTCCCCGGGACGAGCAGTACTTC.

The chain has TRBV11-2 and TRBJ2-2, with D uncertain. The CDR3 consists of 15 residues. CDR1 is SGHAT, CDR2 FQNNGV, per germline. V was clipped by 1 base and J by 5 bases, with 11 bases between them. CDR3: CASSLGPLRTGELFF. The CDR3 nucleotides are TGTGCCAGCAGCTTAGGGCCATTACGAACCGGGGAGCTGTTTTTT. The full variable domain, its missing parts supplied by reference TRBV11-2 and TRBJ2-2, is EAGVAQSPRYKIIEKRQSVAFWCNPISGHATLYWYQQILGQGPKLLIQFQNNGVVDDSQLPKDRFSAERLKGVDSTLKIQPAKLEDSAVYLCASSLGPLRTGELFFGEGSRLTVL.

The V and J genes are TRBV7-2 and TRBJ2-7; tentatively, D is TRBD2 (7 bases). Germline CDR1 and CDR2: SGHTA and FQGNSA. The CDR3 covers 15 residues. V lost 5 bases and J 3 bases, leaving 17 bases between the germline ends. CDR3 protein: CASSQEGRGSYEQYF. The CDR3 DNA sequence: TGTGCCAGCAGCCAAGAGGGGAGGGGGAGCTACGAGCAGTACTTC.

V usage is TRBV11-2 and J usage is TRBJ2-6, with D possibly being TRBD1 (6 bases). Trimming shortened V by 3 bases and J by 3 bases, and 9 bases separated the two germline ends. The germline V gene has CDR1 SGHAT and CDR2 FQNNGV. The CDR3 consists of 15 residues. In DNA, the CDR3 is TGTGCCAGCAGCTTCACAGGGAATGGGGCCAACGTCCTGACTTTC. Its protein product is CASSFTGNGANVLTF. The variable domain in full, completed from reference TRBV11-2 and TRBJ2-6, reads EAGVAQSPRYKIIEKRQSVAFWCNPISGHATLYWYQQILGQGPKLLIQFQNNGVVDDSQLPKDRFSAERLKGVDSTLKIQPAKLEDSAVYLCASSFTGNGANVLTFGAGSRLTVL.

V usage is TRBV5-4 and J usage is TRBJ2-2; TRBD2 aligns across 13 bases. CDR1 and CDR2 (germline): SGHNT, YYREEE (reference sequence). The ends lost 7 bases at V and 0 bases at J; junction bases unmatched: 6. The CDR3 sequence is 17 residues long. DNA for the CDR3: TGTGCCAGCCGACTAGCGGGAGGCCCTCCGAACACCGGGGAGCTGTTTTTT. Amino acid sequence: CASRLAGGPPNTGELFF.

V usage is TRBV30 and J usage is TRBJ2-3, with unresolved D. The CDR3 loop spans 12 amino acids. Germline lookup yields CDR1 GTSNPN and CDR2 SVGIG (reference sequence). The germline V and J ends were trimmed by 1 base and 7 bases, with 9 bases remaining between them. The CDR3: CAWSGNSNTQYF. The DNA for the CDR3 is TGTGCCTGGAGTGGAAACAGTAATACGCAGTATTTT.

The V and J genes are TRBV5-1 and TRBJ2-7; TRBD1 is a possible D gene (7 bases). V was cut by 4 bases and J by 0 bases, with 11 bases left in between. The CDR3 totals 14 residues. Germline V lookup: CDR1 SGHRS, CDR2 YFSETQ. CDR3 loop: CASSAGQLSYEQYF. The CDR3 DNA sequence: TGCGCCAGCAGCGCGGGACAGCTCTCCTACGAGCAGTACTTC.

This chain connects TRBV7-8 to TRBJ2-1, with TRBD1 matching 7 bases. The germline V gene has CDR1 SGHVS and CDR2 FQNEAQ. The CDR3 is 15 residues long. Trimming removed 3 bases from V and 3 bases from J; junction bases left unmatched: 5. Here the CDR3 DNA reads TGTGCCAGCAGCTTTCTCCAGGGGGTCTACAATGAGCAGTTCTTC. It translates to CASSFLQGVYNEQFF.

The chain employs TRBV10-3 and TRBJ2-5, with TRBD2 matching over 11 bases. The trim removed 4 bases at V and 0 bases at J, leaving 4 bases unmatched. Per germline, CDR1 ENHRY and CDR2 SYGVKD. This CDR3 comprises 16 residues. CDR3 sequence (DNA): TGTGCCATCAGTGCATCTAGCGGGGGGTACCAAGAGACCCAGTACTTC. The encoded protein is CAISASSGGYQETQYF.

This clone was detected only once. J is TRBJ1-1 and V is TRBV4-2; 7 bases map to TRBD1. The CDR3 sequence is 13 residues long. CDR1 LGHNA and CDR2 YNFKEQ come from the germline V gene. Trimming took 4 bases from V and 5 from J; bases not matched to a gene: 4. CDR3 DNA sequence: TGTGCCAGCAGCCTTGACAGGGTGACTGAAGCTTTCTTT. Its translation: CASSLDRVTEAFF.

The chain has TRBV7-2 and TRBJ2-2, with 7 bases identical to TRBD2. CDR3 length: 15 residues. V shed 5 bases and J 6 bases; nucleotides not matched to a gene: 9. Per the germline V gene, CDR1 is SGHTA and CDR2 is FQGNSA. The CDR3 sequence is CASSLQTSAPGELFF. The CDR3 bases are TGTGCCAGCAGCCTTCAAACTAGCGCCCCCGGGGAGCTGTTTTTT.

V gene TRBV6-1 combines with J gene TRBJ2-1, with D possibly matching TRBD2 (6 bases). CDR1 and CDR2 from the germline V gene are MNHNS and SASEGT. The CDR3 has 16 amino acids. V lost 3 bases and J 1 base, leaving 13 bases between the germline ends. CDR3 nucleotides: TGTGCCAGCAGTGAGTCAAGGGAGGAGTCCTACAATGAGCAGTTCTTC. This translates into CASSESREESYNEQFF.

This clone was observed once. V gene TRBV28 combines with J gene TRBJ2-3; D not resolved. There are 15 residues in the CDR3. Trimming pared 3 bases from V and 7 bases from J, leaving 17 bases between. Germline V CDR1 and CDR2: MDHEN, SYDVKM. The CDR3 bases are TGTGCCAGCAGTTTGACTTTTTTAGTAATAAATACGCAGTATTTT. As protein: CASSLTFLVINTQYF.

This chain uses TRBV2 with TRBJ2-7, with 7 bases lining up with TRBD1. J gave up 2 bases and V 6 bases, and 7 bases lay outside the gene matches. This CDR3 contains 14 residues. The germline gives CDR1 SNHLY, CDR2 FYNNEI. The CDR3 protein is CASSLGQPTYEQYF. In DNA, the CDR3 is TGTGCCAGCAGCCTGGGACAGCCAACCTACGAGCAGTACTTC.

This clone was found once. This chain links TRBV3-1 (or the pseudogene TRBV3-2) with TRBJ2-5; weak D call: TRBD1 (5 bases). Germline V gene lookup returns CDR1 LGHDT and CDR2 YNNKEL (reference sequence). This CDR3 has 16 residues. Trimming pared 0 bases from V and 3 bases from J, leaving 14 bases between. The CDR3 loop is CASSQDPADSKETQYF. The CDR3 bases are TGTGCCAGCAGCCAAGATCCAGCCGACAGTAAAGAGACCCAGTACTTC.

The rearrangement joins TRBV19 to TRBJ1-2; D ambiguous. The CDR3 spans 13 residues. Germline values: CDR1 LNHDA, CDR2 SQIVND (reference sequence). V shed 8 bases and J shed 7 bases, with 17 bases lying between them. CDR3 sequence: CASSGISVIGYTF. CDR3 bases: TGTGCCAGTTCAGGCATCTCGGTTATTGGCTACACCTTC.

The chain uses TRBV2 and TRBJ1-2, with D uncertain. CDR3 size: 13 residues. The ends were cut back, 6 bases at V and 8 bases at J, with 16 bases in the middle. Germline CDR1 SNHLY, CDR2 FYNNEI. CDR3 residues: CASRPAGGGGYTF. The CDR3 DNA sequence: TGTGCCAGCAGACCGGCAGGAGGTGGGGGCTACACCTTC.

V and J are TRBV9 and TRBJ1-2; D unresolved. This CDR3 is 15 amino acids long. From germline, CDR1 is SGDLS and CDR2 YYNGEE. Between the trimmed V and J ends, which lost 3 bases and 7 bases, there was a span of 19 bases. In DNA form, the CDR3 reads TGTGCCAGCAGCGCAAGGAGTGCCTACGGCCGTGGCTACACCTTC. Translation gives CASSARSAYGRGYTF.

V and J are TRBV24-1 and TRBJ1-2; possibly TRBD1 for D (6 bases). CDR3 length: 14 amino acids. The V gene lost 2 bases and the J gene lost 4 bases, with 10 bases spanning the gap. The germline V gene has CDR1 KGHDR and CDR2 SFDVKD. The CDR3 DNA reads TGTGCCACCAGTGATTCCAGGGGTGGCTATGGCTACACCTTC. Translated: CATSDSRGGYGYTF.

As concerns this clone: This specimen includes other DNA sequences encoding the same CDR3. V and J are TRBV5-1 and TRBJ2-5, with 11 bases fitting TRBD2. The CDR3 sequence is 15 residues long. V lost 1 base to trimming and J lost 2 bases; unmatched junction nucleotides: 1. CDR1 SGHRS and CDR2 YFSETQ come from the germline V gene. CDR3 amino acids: CASSLTSGGQETQYF. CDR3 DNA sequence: TGCGCCAGCAGCTTGACTAGCGGGGGACAAGAGACCCAGTACTTC.